Following are 9 T cell receptor beta chains from one sample sequenced in a study of cytomegalovirus exposure and HLA in healthy donors. PCR primers comprised 60 Vbeta and 13 Jbeta primers. Sequenced by immunoSEQ multiplex PCR; TCRdb stores in-frame clones only, minus some. The data hold under 200,000 clones, with about 79% observed a single time. Sequenced material: PBMCs. These receptor sequences come from a man in his forties or fifties in good health and CMV-seropositive.

Here the CDR3 DNA reads TGCAGCGCCAGAGGGATACTCACAGATACGCAGTATTTT. Residues: CSARGILTDTQYF. This chain links TRBV29-1 with TRBJ2-3; D may be TRBD2 (5 bases). V shed 7 bases and J shed 2 bases, with 13 bases lying between them. The CDR3 covers 13 residues. The germline CDR1 and CDR2 sequences are SQVTM and ANQGSEA.

This chain joins TRBV18 and TRBJ1-1; TRBD1 agrees at 10 bases. This CDR3 has 17 residues. Germline V CDR1 and CDR2: KGHSH, LQKENI. Trimming took 6 bases from V and 2 from J; bases not matched to a gene: 12. The CDR3 bases are TGTGCCAGCTCCCAGAGACAGGGGGCGATTTTAAACACTGAAGCTTTCTTT. Translation: CASSQRQGAILNTEAFF.

The chain has TRBV4-3 and TRBJ2-7, with 7 bases matching TRBD1. This CDR3 is 14 amino acids long. V shed 5 bases, J shed 6 bases, and the junction held 10 bases outside the gene matches. Germline CDR1 is LGHNA and CDR2 is YSLEER. CDR3 nucleotide sequence: TGCGCCAGCAGCTATAACAGGGGACCCGGCGAGCAGTACTTC. Encoded protein: CASSYNRGPGEQYF.

Regarding this clone: This specimen includes other DNA sequences encoding the same CDR3. This chain uses TRBV6-1 with TRBJ1-4, with D tentatively TRBD1 (5 bases). CDR1 and CDR2 (germline): MNHNS, SASEGT. The CDR3 runs to 15 residues. With 4 bases removed from V and 8 bases from J, the gap between germline ends came to 17 bases. In nucleotides, the CDR3 is TGTGCCAGCAGTGCACACCCATGGGGCGAGGAAAAACTGTTTTTT. Translation gives CASSAHPWGEEKLFF.

V gene TRBV28 combines with J gene TRBJ2-6; no clear D. V shed 6 bases and J shed 2 bases, with 11 bases lying between them. The CDR3 runs 15 residues. CDR1 and CDR2 (germline): MDHEN, SYDVKM. The CDR3 sequence: CASRSGAAGANVLTF. The DNA of the CDR3 is TGTGCCAGCAGAAGTGGTGCGGCTGGGGCCAACGTCCTGACTTTC.

This chain links TRBV4-3 with TRBJ1-1; TRBD1 aligns across 8 bases. This CDR3 is 16 amino acids long. CDR1 is LGHNA and CDR2 is YSLEER in the germline V gene. The J segment lost 4 bases and the V segment lost 1 base, leaving 8 bases of the junction unmatched. This chain's CDR3 is CASSQVGQGSGTEAFF. DNA of the CDR3: TGCGCCAGCAGCCAAGTCGGACAGGGTTCGGGCACTGAAGCTTTCTTT.

The V gene is TRBV15, the J gene TRBJ1-3; a weak D match, TRBD1 (5 bases). The CDR3 is made up of 16 amino acids. Between the trimmed V and J ends, which lost 0 bases and 0 bases, there was a span of 9 bases. CDR1 LNHNV and CDR2 YYDKDF come from the germline V gene (reference sequence). CDR3 nucleotide sequence: TGTGCCACCAGCAGAGATCCGGGGGACTCTGGAAACACCATATATTTT. Residues: CATSRDPGDSGNTIYF.

V is TRBV4-3 and J is TRBJ1-4, with D possibly being TRBD1 (5 bases). V was trimmed by 0 bases and J by 0 bases, leaving 14 bases between them. This CDR3 comprises 18 residues. Germline V gives CDR1 LGHNA, CDR2 YSLEER. CDR3 DNA sequence: TGCGCCAGCAGCCAAGATGGAGCAGGGCAGGCAACTAATGAAAAACTGTTTTTT. Its translation: CASSQDGAGQATNEKLFF.

The chain joins TRBV5-4 to TRBJ2-2, with 10 nucleotides matching TRBD2. This CDR3 region has 15 residues. Germline CDR1 and CDR2: SGHNT and YYREEE (reference sequence). Trimming cost V 0 bases and J 4 bases; bases outside gene matches: 0. The CDR3 is CASSLASGGTGELFF. CDR3 DNA: TGTGCCAGCAGCTTGGCTAGCGGGGGCACCGGGGAGCTGTTTTTT.